Listed below are T cell receptor beta chains from one sample, sequenced in a study of cytomegalovirus exposure and HLA in healthy donors. Sequencing was performed with immunoSEQ multiplex PCR; in TCRdb, only in-frame clones are kept and a portion is missing. The sample has 150,000 or so clones; 80% are singletons. The sequencing input was PBMCs. The receptors originated from a man over 45 in good health and CMV-seronegative. CDR3s include the opening cysteine and the closing phenylalanine or tryptophan. The D gene is left open where the match is weak.

TRBD2	TRBV7-9	TRBJ2-3	TGTGCCAGCAGCTTATGGGCGGCGGGGGGCACAGATACGCAGTATTTT	CASSLWAAGGTDTQYF
.	TRBV30	TRBJ1-3	TGTGCCTGCCCTAAGGGGGTTGCTGGAAACACCATATATTTT	CACPKGVAGNTIYF
.	TRBV30	TRBJ2-5	TGTGCCTGGAGCGACAAGCACCAGGGGCTTCAAGAGACCCAGTACTTC	CAWSDKHQGLQETQYF
TRBD1	TRBV11-3	TRBJ1-4	TGTGCCAGCAGCCCGGACAGGGGACGGGGTTCAGTGTTTTTT	CASSPDRGRGSVFF
.	TRBV19	TRBJ2-2	TGTGCCAGTAGAAGGGGTCAGAACACCGGGGAGCTGTTTTTT	CASRRGQNTGELFF
.	TRBV9	TRBJ2-2	TGTGCCAGCAGCGCCGGTTTTTCTGGGCTGAACACCGGGGAGCTGTTTTTT	CASSAGFSGLNTGELFF
.	TRBV10-3	TRBJ1-1	TGTGCCATCAGTGACGTGACAGGCACTGAAGCTTTCTTT	CAISDVTGTEAFF
.	TRBV5-1	TRBJ1-3	TGCGCCAGCAGCCCAGGCTTCTCTGGAAACACCATATATTTT	CASSPGFSGNTIYF
.	TRBV18	TRBJ2-1	TGTGCCAGCTCACCACAGGCTAGGTACAATGAGCAGTTCTTC	CASSPQARYNEQFF
.	TRBV7-2	TRBJ1-3	TGTGCCAGCAGCGCTTCCCGAGGCTCTGGAAACACCATATATTTT	CASSASRGSGNTIYF
TRBD2	TRBV11-1	TRBJ2-3	TGTGCCAGCAGCTTAGGCGGCCGGGAGGGAGATACGCAGTATTTT	CASSLGGREGDTQYF
.	TRBV7-2	TRBJ1-4	TGTGCCAGCAGCGACGACACAACTAATGAAAAACTGTTTTTT	CASSDDTTNEKLFF
.	TRBV15	TRBJ2-3	TGTGCCACCAGCAGAGATCTAAACACAGATACGCAGTATTTT	CATSRDLNTDTQYF